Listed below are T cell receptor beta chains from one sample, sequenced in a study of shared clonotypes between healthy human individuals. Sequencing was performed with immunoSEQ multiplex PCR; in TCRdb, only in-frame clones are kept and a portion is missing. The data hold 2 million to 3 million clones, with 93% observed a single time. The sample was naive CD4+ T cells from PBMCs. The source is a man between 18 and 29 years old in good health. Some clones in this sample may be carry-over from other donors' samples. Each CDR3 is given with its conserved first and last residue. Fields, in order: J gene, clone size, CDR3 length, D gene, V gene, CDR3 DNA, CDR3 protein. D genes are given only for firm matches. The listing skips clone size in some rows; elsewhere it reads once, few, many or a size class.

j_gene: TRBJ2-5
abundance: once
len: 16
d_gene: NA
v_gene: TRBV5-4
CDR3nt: TGTGCCAGCAGCCTCGCCCCCGCAGGGGGGGGAGAGACCCAGTACTTC
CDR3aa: CASSLAPAGGGETQYF

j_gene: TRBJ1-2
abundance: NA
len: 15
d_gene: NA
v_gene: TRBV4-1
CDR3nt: TGCGCCAGCAGCCAACCACGGGCAGGGAACTATGGCTACACCTTC
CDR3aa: CASSQPRAGNYGYTF

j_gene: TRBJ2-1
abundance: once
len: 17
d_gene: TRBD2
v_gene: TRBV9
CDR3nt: TGTGCCAGCAGCGTAGAAGGGGCTAGCGGACCCTACAATGAGCAGTTCTTC
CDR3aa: CASSVEGASGPYNEQFF

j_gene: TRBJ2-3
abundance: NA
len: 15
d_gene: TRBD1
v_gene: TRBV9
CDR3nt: TGTGCCAGCAGCGCCCAGGGGGCGCAGGGAGATACGCAGTATTTT
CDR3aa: CASSAQGAQGDTQYF

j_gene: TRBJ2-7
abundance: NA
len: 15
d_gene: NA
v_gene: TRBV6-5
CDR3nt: TGTGCCAGCAGAGGCCGCCCCCACGACCCCTACGAGCAGTACTTC
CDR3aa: CASRGRPHDPYEQYF

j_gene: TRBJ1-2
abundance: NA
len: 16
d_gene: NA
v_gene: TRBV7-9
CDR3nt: TGTGCCAGCAGCTTAATTTTGCGGAATCCTGGTGGTGGCTACACCTTC
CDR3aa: CASSLILRNPGGGYTF

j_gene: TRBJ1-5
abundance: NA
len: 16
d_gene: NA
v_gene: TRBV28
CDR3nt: TGTGCCAGCAGTTTAATTGGCCAGGGGATGGGTCAGCCCCAGCATTTT
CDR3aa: CASSLIGQGMGQPQHF

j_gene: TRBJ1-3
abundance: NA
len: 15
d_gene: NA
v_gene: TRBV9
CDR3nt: TGTGCCAGCAGCGTAGAGGGGGGGTACGGAAACACCATATATTTT
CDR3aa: CASSVEGGYGNTIYF

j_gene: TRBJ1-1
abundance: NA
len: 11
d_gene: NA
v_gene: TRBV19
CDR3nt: TGTGCCATCCAGTCCGGGGGGGGAGCTTTCTTT
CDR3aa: CAIQSGGGAFF

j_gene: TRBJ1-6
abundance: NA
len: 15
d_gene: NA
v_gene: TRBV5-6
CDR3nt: TGTGCCAGCAGCTTGGGCCCGAAGGCGAATTCACCCCTCCACTTT
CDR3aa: CASSLGPKANSPLHF

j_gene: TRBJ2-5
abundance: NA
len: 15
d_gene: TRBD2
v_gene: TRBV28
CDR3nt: TGTGCCAGCAGTCACGGGGGGACTGCCGGAGAGACCCAGTACTTC
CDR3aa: CASSHGGTAGETQYF

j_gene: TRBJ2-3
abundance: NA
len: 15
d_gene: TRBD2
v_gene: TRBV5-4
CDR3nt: TGTGCCAGCAGCCCCCCGGGACTAGCAACAGATACGCAGTATTTT
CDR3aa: CASSPPGLATDTQYF

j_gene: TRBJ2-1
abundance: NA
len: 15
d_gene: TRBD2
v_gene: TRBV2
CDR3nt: TGTGCCAGCAGTGTTCTTCTTGGGACTAGAAATGAGCAGTTCTTC
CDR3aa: CASSVLLGTRNEQFF

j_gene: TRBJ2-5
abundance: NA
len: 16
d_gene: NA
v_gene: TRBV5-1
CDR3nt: TGCGCCAGCAGCCCCCGAACGGGACAATCGGAGCCAGCCCAGTACTTC
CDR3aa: CASSPRTGQSEPAQYF

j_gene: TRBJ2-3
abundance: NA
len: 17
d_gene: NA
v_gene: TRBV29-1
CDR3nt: TGCAGCGGGAGGGGACTTTCGGGGAAGGCTAGCACAGATACGCAGTATTTT
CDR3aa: CSGRGLSGKASTDTQYF

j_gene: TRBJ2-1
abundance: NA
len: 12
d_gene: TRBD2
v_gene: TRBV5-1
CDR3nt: TGCGCCAGCAGCTTATTAGCGGGAGAGCAGTTCTTC
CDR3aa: CASSLLAGEQFF

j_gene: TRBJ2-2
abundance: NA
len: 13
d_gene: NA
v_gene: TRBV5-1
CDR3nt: TGCGCCAGCTCAATCGACTTCACCGGGGAGCTGTTTTTT
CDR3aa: CASSIDFTGELFF

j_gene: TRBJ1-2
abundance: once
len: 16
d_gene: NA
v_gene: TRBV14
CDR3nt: TGTGCCAGCAGCCAAGATCGTGGCATTCGGAGCTATGGCTACACCTTC
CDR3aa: CASSQDRGIRSYGYTF

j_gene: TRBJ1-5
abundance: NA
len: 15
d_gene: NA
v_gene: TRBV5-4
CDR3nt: TGTGCCAGCAGCTCGGACGGGACTCAGAATCAGCCCCAGCATTTT
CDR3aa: CASSSDGTQNQPQHF

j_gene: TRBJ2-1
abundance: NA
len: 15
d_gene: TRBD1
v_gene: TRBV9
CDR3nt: TGTGCCAGCAGCGTAGGTAGGGACAGATACAATGAGCAGTTCTTC
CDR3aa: CASSVGRDRYNEQFF

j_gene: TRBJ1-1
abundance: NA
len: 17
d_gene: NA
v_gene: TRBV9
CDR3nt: TGTGCCAGCAGCGTAGTAGGCAGGGGATGGGTGAACACTGAAGCTTTCTTT
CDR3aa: CASSVVGRGWVNTEAFF

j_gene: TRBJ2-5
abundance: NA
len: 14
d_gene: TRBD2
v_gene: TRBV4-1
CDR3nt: TGCGCCAGCAGAAGGGTGGGGGGGCAAGAGACCCAGTACTTC
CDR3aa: CASRRVGGQETQYF